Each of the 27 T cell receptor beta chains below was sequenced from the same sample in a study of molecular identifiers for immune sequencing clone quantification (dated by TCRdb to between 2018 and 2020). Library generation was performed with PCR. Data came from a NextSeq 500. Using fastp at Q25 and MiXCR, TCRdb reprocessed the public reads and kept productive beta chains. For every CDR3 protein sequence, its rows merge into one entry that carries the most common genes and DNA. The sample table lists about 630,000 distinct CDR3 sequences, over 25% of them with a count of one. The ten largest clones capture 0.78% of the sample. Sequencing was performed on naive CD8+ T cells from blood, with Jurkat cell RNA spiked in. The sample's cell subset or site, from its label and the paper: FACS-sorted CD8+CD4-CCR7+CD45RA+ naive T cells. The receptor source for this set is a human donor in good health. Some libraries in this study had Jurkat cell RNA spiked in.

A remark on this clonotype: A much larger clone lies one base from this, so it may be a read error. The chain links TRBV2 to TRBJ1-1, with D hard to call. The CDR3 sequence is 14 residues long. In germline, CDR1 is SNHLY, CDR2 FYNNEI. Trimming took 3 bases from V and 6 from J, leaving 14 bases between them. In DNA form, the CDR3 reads TGTGCCAGCAGTGAGAGGGTCCAAAACCCTGAAGCTTTCTTT. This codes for CASSERVQNPEAFF.

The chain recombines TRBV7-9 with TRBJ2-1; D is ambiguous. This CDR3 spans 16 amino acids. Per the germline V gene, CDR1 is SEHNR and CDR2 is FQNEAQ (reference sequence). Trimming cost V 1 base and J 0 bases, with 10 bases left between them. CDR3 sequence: CASSLVVRLSYNEQFF. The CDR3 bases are TGTGCCAGCAGCTTAGTTGTCAGACTCTCCTACAATGAGCAGTTCTTC.

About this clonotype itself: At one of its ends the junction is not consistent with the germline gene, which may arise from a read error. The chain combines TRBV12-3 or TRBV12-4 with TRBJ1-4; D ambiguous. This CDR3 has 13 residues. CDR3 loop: CASSLVVGECLFF. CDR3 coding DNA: TGTGCGAGCAGTTTAGTTGTTGGTGAATGCCTGTTTTTT.

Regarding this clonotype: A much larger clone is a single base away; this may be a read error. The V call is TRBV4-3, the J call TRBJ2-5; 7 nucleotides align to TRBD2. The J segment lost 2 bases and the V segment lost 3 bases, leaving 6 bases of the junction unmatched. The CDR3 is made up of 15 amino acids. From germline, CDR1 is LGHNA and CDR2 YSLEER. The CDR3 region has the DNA TGCGCCAGCAGCCAGTCCCAGCGGGAACAAGAGACCCAGTACTTC. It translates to CASSQSQREQETQYF.

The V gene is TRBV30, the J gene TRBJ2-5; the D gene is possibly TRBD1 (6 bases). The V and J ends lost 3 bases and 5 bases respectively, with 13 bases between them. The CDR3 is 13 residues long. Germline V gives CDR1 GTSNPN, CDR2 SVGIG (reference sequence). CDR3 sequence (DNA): TGTGCCTGGAGCGTGGTAACAGGGGAGACCCAGTACTTC. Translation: CAWSVVTGETQYF.

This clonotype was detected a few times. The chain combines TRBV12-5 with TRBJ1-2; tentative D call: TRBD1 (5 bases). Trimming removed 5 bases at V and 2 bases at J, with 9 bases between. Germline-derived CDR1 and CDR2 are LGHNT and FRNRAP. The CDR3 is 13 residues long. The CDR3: CASGPGRNYGYTF. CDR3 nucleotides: TGTGCTAGTGGTCCGGGACGGAACTATGGCTACACCTTC.

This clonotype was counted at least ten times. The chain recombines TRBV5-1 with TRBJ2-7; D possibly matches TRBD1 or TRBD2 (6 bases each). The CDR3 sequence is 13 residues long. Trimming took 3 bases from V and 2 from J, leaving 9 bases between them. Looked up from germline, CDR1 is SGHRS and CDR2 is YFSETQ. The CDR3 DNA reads TGCGCCAGCAGCTGGGGGGCCACCTACGAGCAGTACTTC. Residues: CASSWGATYEQYF.

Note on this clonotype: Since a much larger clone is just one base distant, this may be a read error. The CDR3: CASSQEWNTGELFF. The CDR3 DNA reads as TGCGCCAGCAGCCAAGAGTGGAACACCGGGGAGCTGTTTTTT. The chain recombines TRBV4-1 with TRBJ2-2; D unclear. Trimming shortened V by 0 bases and J by 1 base, and 3 bases separated the two germline ends. The germline V gene has CDR1 MGHRA and CDR2 YSYEKL. CDR3 size: 14 residues.

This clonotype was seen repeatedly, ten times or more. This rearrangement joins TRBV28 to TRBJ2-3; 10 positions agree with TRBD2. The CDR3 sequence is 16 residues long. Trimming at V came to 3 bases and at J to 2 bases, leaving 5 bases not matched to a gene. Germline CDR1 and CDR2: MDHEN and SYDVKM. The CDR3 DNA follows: TGTGCCAGCAGTTTTGGACTAGCGGCTATCACAGATACGCAGTATTTT. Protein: CASSFGLAAITDTQYF.

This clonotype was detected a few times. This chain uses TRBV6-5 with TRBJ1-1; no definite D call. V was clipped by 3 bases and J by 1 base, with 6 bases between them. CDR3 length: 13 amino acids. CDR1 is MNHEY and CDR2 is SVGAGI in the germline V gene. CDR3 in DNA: TGTGCCAGCAGTTATGTTGCGAACACTGAAGCTTTCTTT. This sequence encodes CASSYVANTEAFF.

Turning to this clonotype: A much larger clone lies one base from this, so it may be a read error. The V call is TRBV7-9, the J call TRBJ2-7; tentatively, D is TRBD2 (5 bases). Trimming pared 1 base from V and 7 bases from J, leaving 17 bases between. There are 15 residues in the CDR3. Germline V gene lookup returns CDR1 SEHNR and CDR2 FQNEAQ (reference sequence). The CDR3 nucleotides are TGTGCCAGCAGCTTAGTTCGGCAGGAGGCTGGTGAGCAGTACTTC. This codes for CASSLVRQEAGEQYF.

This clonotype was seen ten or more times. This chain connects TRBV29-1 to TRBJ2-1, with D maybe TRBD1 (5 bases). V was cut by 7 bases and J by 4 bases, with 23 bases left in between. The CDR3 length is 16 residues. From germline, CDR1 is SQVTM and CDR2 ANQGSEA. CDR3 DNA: TGCAGCGGCCAAGGGGATGTGCAGAGGACGTACAATGAGCAGTTCTTC. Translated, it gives CSGQGDVQRTYNEQFF.

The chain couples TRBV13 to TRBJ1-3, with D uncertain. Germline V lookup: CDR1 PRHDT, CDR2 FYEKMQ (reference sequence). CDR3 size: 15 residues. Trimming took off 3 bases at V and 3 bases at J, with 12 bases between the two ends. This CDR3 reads CASSFFSFSGNTIYF. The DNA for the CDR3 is TGTGCCAGCAGCTTTTTCAGCTTTAGTGGAAACACCATATATTTT.

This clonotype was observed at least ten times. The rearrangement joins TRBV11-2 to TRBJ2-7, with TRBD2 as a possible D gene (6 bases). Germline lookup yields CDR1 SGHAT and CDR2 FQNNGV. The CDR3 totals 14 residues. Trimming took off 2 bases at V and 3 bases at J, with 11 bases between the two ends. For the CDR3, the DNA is TGTGCCAGCAGCTTATCGGCGGGGCACTACGAGCAGTACTTC. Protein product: CASSLSAGHYEQYF. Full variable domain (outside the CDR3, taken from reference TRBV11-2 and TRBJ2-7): EAGVAQSPRYKIIEKRQSVAFWCNPISGHATLYWYQQILGQGPKLLIQFQNNGVVDDSQLPKDRFSAERLKGVDSTLKIQPAKLEDSAVYLCASSLSAGHYEQYFGPGTRLTVT.

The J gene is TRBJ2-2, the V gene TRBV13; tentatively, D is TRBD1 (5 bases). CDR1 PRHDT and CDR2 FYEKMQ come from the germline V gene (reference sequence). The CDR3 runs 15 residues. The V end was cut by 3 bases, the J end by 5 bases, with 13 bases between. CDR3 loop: CASSLKGILTGELFF. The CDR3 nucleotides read TGTGCCAGCAGCTTGAAGGGGATCCTGACCGGGGAGCTGTTTTTT.

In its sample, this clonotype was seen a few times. The CDR3 reads CASSLAQGAQETQYF. Here the CDR3 DNA reads TGTGCCAGCAGCTTAGCACAGGGGGCCCAAGAGACCCAGTACTTC. V usage is TRBV7-9 and J usage is TRBJ2-5; TRBD1 aligns across 9 bases. The V and J ends lost 0 bases and 1 base, in that order; junction bases with no gene match: 0. Germline CDR1 and CDR2: SEHNR and FQNEAQ (reference sequence). The CDR3 has 15 residues.

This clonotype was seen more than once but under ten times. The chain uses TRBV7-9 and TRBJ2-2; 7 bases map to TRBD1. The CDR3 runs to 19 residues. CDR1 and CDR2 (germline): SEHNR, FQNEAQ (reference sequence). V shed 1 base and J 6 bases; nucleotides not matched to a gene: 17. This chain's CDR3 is CASSLGAGSWGQGAGELFF. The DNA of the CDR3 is TGTGCCAGCAGCTTAGGAGCCGGATCGTGGGGCCAGGGGGCCGGGGAGCTGTTTTTT.

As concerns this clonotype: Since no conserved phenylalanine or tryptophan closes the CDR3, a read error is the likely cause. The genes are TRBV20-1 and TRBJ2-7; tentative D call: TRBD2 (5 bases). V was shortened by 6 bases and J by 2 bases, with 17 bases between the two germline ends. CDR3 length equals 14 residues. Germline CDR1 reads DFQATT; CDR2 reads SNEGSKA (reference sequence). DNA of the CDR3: TGCAGTGCAATCGCGGGCGGGTGGACCTACGAGCAGTACCTC. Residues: CSAIAGGWTYEQYL.

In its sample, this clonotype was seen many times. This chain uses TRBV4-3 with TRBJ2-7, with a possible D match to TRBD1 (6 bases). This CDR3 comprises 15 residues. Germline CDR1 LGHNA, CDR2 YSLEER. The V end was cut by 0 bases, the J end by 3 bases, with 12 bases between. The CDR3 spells CASSQDSLTGYEQYF. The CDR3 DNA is TGCGCCAGCAGCCAAGACTCCCTGACAGGCTACGAGCAGTACTTC.

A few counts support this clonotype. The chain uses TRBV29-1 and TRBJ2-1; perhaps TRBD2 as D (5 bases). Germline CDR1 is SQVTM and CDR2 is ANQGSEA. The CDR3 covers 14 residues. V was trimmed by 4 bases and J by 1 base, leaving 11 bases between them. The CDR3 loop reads CSVVLRASYNEQFF. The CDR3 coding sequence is TGCAGCGTTGTTTTGCGGGCATCCTACAATGAGCAGTTCTTC.

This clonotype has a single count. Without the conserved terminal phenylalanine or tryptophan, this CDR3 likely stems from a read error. As DNA, the CDR3 is TGTGCCAGCAGCTTGAGTCCACGACCCCACGAGCAGTACCTC. It translates to CASSLSPRPHEQYL. The chain is built from TRBV5-6 and TRBJ2-7, with D unresolved. Germline V CDR1 and CDR2: SGHDT, YYEEEE. CDR3 size: 14 residues. The V and J ends lost 1 base and 5 bases respectively, with 13 bases between them.

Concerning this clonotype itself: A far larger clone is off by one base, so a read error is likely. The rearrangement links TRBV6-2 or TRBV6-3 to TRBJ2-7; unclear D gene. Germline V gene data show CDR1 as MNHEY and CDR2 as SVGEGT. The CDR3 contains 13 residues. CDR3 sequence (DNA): TGTGCCAGCAGTTACGGGCAGACCTACGAGGAGTACTTC. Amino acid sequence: CASSYGQTYEEYF.

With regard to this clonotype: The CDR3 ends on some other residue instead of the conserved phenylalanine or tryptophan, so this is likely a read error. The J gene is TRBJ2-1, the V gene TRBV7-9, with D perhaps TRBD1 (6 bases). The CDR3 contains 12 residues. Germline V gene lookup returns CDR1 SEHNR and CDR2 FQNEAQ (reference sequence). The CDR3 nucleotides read TGTGCCAGCAGTTTAGGGGGTGATGAGCAGTTCTCC. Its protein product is CASSLGGDEQFS.

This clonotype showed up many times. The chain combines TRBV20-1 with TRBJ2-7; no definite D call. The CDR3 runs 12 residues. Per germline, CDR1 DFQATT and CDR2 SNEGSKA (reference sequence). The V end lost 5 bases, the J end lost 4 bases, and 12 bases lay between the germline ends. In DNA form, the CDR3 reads TGCAGTGCTCCGAGGACGGAGTACGAGCAGTACTTC. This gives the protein CSAPRTEYEQYF.

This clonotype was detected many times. The CDR3 loop reads CASSFRLGTEAFF. CDR3 nucleotides: TGTGCCAGCAGCTTCCGTTTGGGGACTGAAGCTTTCTTT. The chain employs TRBV5-4 and TRBJ1-1; D gene uncertain. V lost 2 bases to trimming and J lost 5 bases, with 10 bases between them. Germline V gives CDR1 SGHNT, CDR2 YYREEE (reference sequence). CDR3 size: 13 residues. The whole variable domain, remainder taken from reference TRBV5-4 and TRBJ1-1, is ETGVTQSPTHLIKTRGQQVTLRCSSQSGHNTVSWYQQALGQGPQFIFQYYREEENGRGNFPPRFSGLQFPNYSSELNVNALELDDSALYLCASSFRLGTEAFFGQGTRLTVV.

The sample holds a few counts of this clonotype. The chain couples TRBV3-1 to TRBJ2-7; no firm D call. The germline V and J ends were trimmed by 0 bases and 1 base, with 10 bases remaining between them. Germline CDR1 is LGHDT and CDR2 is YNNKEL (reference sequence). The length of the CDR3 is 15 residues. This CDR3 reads CASSQDPRHSYEQYF. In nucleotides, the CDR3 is TGTGCCAGCAGCCAAGATCCCAGGCATTCCTACGAGCAGTACTTC.

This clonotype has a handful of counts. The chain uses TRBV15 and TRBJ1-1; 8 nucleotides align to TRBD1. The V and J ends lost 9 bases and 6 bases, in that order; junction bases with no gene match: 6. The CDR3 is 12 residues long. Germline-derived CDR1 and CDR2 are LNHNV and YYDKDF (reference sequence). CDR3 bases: TGTGCCACAAGACAGGGGAGCGCTGAAGCTTTCTTT. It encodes CATRQGSAEAFF.